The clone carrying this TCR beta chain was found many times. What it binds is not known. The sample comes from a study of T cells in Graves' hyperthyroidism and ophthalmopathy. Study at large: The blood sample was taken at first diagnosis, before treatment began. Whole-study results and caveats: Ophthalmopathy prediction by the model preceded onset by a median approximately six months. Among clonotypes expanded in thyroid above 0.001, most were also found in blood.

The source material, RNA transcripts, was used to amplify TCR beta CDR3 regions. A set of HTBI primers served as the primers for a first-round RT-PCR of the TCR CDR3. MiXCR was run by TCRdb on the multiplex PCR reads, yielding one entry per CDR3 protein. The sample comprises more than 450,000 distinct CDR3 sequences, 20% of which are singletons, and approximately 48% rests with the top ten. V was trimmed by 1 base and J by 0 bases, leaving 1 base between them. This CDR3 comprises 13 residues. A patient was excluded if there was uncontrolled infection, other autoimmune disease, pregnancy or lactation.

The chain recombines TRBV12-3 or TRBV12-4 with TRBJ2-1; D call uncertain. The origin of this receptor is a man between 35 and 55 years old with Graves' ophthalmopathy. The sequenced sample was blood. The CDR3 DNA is TGTGCCAGCAGTTTAGTCTCCTACAATGAGCAGTTCTTC. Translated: CASSLVSYNEQFF.